This TCR beta chain was identified during a study of CD8 T cells in Susac syndrome (dated 2019 in TCRdb). Broadly, across the study: Whether CD8+ T cell activation and differentiation in Susac syndrome was antigen driven was tested using repertoire sequencing. The study compared CD8+ T cell repertoire clonality among approximately twelve healthy donors, approximately 14 Susac syndrome patients and 15 multiple sclerosis patients.

Note on this clonotype: No cognate antigen has been identified for it. Within one base of it there is no much larger clone, and no base qualities were kept.

Overall results and qualifications from the work: The study acknowledged that relatively few individuals were included in the TCR sequencing and HLA analysis.

RNA was extracted using the RNeasy kit, and about 0.45 to 1 microgram was reverse transcribed with random hexamers. TCR beta CDR3 regions were amplified with the immunoSEQ multiplex PCR assay covering 54 Vbeta and 13 Jbeta segments. PCR amplification bias was corrected using a synthetic template baseline for primer optimization and computational correction. The published analysis was carried out like this. Only productive sequences were kept, with reads annotated to V, D and J genes according to IMGT and analyzed in immunoSEQ Analyzer. To calculate clonality, Shannon entropy was normalized by log2 of the number of productive unique sequences and then subtracted from one. For each patient and control, public and private clones were evaluated among the 100 most prevalent clones. Clones were defined as Susac-specific if absent from the healthy and MS cohorts, from 1052 published viral clones and from other ImmuneACCESS disease sequences. TCRdb applied fastp at Q25 and MiXCR to the public reads, then kept only in-frame beta chains. Every entry covers one CDR3 protein and lists the most common genes and DNA from its rows. TCRdb's processing, not the authors' own work, is the source of the V and J calls. In all, the sample holds about 200,000 distinct CDR3 sequences, and approximately 90% of those were seen once. Of the sample, less than 0.15% falls within the top ten clones.

From the cysteine up to the phenylalanine, the CDR3 has a length of 16 residues. The read is trimmed to its CDR3 DNA, 48 bases read in frame from base 1. The V end gives up 3 bases and the J end 8 bases, leaving 13 bases in the junction not matched to a gene. High-throughput TCR beta sequencing profiled peripheral blood CD8+ and CD4+ T cells from healthy donors, Susac syndrome patients and multiple sclerosis patients. The multiple sclerosis controls were treatment-naive patients who had stable or active relapsing-remitting disease and met the revised McDonald criteria. Bulk CD8+ and CD4+ T cells were purified magnetically by negative isolation, whereas CD8+ TEMRA cells were enriched by FACS. Blood was collected in EDTA tubes and processed within 24 hours, with PBMCs isolated through density gradient centrifugation. PBMCs intended for TCR sequencing were cryopreserved in liquid nitrogen and were subsequently thawed in a 37 degrees C water bath. The sorted or isolated CD4+, CD8+ and CD8+ TEMRA cells reached a purity of at least 90%.

The rearrangement combines TRBV12-3 or TRBV12-4 with TRBJ2-1; TRBD2 matches 7 bases in the middle. What was sequenced was CD8+ T cells from PBMCs. This receptor was obtained from a human donor with multiple sclerosis. The CDR3 loop reads CASSFSPSGEGDEQFF. The DNA reads as follows: TGTGCCAGCAGTTTCTCCCCTAGCGGCGAAGGCGATGAGCAGTTCTTC.